The 4 T cell receptor beta chains below all came from one sample that was sequenced in a study of Ad26.COV2.S vaccination and SARS-CoV-2 variants. Treatment here: some 20 received Ad26.COV2.S at low or high dose, single or two shots; five or six received placebo; per-sample allocation not given. The samples date from day 63 after the first vaccine or placebo injection. Generated by immunoSEQ multiplex PCR, the TCRdb table keeps only in-frame clones and is missing some. The sample includes roughly 400,000 clones, over 80% seen only once; the top ten take about 1.6%. The specimen comprised peripheral blood, sampled in a trial of Ad26.COV2.S vaccine versus placebo. These receptors came from a person between 18 and 65 years old who received the Ad26.COV2.S COVID-19 vaccine or a placebo.

The chain uses TRBV10-2 and TRBJ1-1; D not resolved. V was pared by 0 bases and J by 2 bases, with 7 bases between. Germline V gives CDR1 WSHSY, CDR2 SAAADI. The CDR3 is 14 amino acids. CDR3 in amino acids: CASSESMGNTEAFF. The CDR3 nucleotides read TGCGCCAGCAGTGAGTCAATGGGAAACACTGAAGCTTTCTTT.

The chain links TRBV29-1 to TRBJ2-3, with 9 positions matching TRBD2. Germline V CDR1 and CDR2: SQVTM, ANQGSEA. V was pared by 8 bases and J by 2 bases, with 20 bases of the junction left unmatched. This CDR3 is built from 18 residues. DNA of the CDR3: TGCAGCTCCAAGGGTGGGCTAGCGGGACACGTTATCACAGATACGCAGTATTTT. Translating gives CSSKGGLAGHVITDTQYF.

The V gene is TRBV7-2, the J gene TRBJ2-1, with D tentatively TRBD1 or TRBD2 (6 bases each). Per the germline V gene, CDR1 is SGHTA and CDR2 is FQGNSA. The germline V and J ends were trimmed by 5 bases and 0 bases, with 20 bases remaining between them. The CDR3 runs 18 residues. The CDR3 here is CASSLTGALGGSYNEQFF. CDR3 sequence (DNA): TGTGCCAGCAGCCTTACGGGGGCCCTGGGCGGCTCCTACAATGAGCAGTTCTTC.

The chain joins TRBV30 to TRBJ1-3; possibly TRBD1 for D (5 bases). V was cut by 5 bases and J by 3 bases, with 8 bases left in between. This CDR3 has 12 amino acids. CDR1 GTSNPN and CDR2 SVGIG come from the germline V gene (reference sequence). Written as DNA, the CDR3 is TGTGCCTGGCTGGGGGTTGGAAACACCATATATTTT. The encoded protein is CAWLGVGNTIYF.